This T cell receptor (beta chain) originates from a study of control samples from healthy donors and cancer patients. The CDR3 is 16 residues long. V lost 1 base and J lost 5; bases outside the gene matches: 5. The V gene's germline CDR1 is SGHKS and CDR2 YYEKEE (reference sequence). Method: immunoSEQ multiplex PCR; TCRdb's copy keeps in-frame clones and lacks some. This table holds around 200,000 clones, 85% to 95% found once. The V call is TRBV5-5, the J call TRBJ1-6; 8 bases map to TRBD1. Sequencing input: blood. This receptor was identified in a young man in good health. CDR3 amino acids: CASSLLQGANNSPLHF. Written as DNA, the CDR3 is TGTGCCAGCAGCTTGTTGCAGGGGGCGAATAATTCACCCCTCCACTTT.